A selection of T cell receptor beta chains follows, all from one sample in a study of blood T cell repertoires in COVID-19. Generated by immunoSEQ multiplex PCR, the TCRdb table keeps only in-frame clones and is missing some. The sample yields roughly 300,000 clones, 85% to 90% seen once. Sequencing input: peripheral blood. Source of these receptors: a woman in her twenties or thirties with COVID-19, enrolled during active disease. Each CDR3 is given with its conserved first and last residue. A D gene is named only where the DNA matches it firmly. Some rows mark clone size as missing; the rest say once, few, many or name a class of expanded clone.

D gene	clone size	CDR3 length	V gene	J gene	CDR3 DNA	CDR3 protein
TRBD2	.	14	TRBV4-3	TRBJ2-7	TGCGCCAGCAGCCAAGGGCTAGCGGGGGACGAGCAGTACTTC	CASSQGLAGDEQYF
.	.	16	TRBV5-4	TRBJ2-5	TGTGCCAGCAGCTCAGGGGCGGTGAGGTCGGGAGAGACCCAGTACTTC	CASSSGAVRSGETQYF
TRBD1	.	14	TRBV7-8	TRBJ1-1	TGTGCCAGCAGCTTAGGACAGGGGGGTATTGAAGCTTTCTTT	CASSLGQGGIEAFF
TRBD1	.	17	TRBV13	TRBJ1-2	TGTGCCAGCAGCTCTACGGGCCTCGGGACAGCCCGCTATGGCTACACCTTC	CASSSTGLGTARYGYTF
.	.	14	TRBV2	TRBJ2-2	TGTGCCAGCAGACCACAGACGAGCACCGGGGAGCTGTTTTTT	CASRPQTSTGELFF
TRBD2	.	18	TRBV5-4	TRBJ2-1	TGTGCCAGCAGCTTGGCCGCATTAGCGGGGGCCTCCTACAATGAGCAGTTCTTC	CASSLAALAGASYNEQFF
.	.	16	TRBV5-1	TRBJ1-4	TGCGCCAGCAGCTTGGATGGAGGGGCCACTAATGAAAAACTGTTTTTT	CASSLDGGATNEKLFF
TRBD1	.	15	TRBV28	TRBJ1-4	TGTGCCAGCAGCCAAACAGGGGGTCCTAATGAAAAACTGTTTTTT	CASSQTGGPNEKLFF
TRBD1	.	16	TRBV7-6	TRBJ1-1	TGTGCCAGCAGCCTACTGGCGGGACAGGGGACCACTGAAGCTTTCTTT	CASSLLAGQGTTEAFF
TRBD1	.	12	TRBV7-9	TRBJ1-1	TGTGCCAGCAGCTCAGGGGGCGCTGAAGCTTTCTTT	CASSSGGAEAFF
.	.	12	TRBV12-3/TRBV12-4	TRBJ1-1	TGTGCCAGCAGGGCTCCGAATGGGGGGGCTTTCTTT	CASRAPNGGAFF
.	few	13	TRBV5-4	TRBJ1-1	TGTGCCAGCAGCTCTTCGGCGGTGACTGAAGCTTTCTTT	CASSSSAVTEAFF
TRBD1	.	15	TRBV19	TRBJ1-5	TGTGCCAGTAGCTACGGGGGACAGGGAACACAGCCCCAGCATTTT	CASSYGGQGTQPQHF
.	.	14	TRBV19	TRBJ1-2	TGTGCCAGTAGTGCCCTTTACACAGGGTATGGCTACACCTTC	CASSALYTGYGYTF
TRBD2	.	16	TRBV5-4	TRBJ2-1	TGTGCCAGCACCAGACTAGCGGGGGGGTTATCCAATGAGCAGTTCTTC	CASTRLAGGLSNEQFF
.	.	16	TRBV6-1	TRBJ1-2	TGTGCCAGCAGTGAATGGGGTCAGGGGACCAACTATGGCTACACCTTC	CASSEWGQGTNYGYTF
TRBD1	.	16	TRBV6-6	TRBJ1-5	TGTGCCAGCAGTCGAGGACAGGGTGGAACGAATCAGCCCCAGCATTTT	CASSRGQGGTNQPQHF
TRBD1	.	14	TRBV5-1	TRBJ2-3	TGCGCCAGCAGCTTCCAGGGGGTGCCAGATACGCAGTATTTT	CASSFQGVPDTQYF
.	.	14	TRBV7-9	TRBJ1-1	TGTGCCAGCAGCTTTCCGGTTAGAGACACTGAAGCTTTCTTT	CASSFPVRDTEAFF
.	.	11	TRBV2	TRBJ2-1	TGTGCCAGGGGCCGGGGCAATGAGCAGTTCTTC	CARGRGNEQFF
TRBD1	.	15	TRBV3-1/TRBV3-2	TRBJ1-6	TGTGCCAGCACCCCCCGGACAGGGGGTGGATCACCCCTCCACTTT	CASTPRTGGGSPLHF
TRBD1	.	13	TRBV15	TRBJ2-4	TGTGCCACCAGCCAAGACAGGGGGAACATTCAGTACTTC	CATSQDRGNIQYF
.	.	14	TRBV18	TRBJ1-4	TGTGCCAGCTCACCGAAGGCGGATAATGAAAAACTGTTTTTT	CASSPKADNEKLFF
TRBD1	.	15	TRBV18	TRBJ1-2	TGTGCCAGCTCATCCCGGGACAGCTCTAACTATGGCTACACCTTC	CASSSRDSSNYGYTF
.	.	16	TRBV5-1	TRBJ1-2	TGCGCCAGCAGCCCGACCCCTGACAGCCGGTACTATGGCTACACCTTC	CASSPTPDSRYYGYTF
TRBD1	.	12	TRBV2	TRBJ1-2	TGTGCCAGCAGTACGACAGGGGATGGCTACACCTTC	CASSTTGDGYTF
.	.	12	TRBV19	TRBJ2-7	TGTGCCAAAATCCCGGGGTACTACGAGCAGTACTTC	CAKIPGYYEQYF